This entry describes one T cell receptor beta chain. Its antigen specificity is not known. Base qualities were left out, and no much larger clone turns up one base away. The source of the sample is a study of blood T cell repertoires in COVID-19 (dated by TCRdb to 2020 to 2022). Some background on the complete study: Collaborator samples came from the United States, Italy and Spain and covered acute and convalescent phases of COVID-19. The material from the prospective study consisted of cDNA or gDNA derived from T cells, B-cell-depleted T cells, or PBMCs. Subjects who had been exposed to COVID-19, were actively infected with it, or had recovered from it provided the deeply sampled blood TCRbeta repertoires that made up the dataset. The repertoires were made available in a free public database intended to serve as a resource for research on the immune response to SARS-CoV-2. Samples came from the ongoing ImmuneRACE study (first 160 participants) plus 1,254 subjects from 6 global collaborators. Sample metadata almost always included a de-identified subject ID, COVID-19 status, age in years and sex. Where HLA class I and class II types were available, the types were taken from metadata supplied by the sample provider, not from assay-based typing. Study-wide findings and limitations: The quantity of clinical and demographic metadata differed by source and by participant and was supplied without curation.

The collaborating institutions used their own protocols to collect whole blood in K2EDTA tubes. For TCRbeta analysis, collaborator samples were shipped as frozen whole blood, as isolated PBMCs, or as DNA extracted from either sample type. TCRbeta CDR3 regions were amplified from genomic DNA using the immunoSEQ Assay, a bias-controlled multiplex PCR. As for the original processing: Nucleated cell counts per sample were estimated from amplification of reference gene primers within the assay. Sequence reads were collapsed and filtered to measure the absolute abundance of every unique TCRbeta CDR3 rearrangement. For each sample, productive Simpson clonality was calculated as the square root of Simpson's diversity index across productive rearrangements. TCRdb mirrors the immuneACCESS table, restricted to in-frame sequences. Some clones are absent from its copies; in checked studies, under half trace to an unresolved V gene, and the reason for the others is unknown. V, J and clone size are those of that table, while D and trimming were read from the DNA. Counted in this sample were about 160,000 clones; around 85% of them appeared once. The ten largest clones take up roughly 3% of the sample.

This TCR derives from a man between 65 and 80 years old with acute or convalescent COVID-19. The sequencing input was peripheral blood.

CDR3 protein: CSASRTAEAFF. Here is the DNA: TGCAGTGCTAGTAGGACAGCAGAAGCTTTCTTT. Recombination linked TRBV20-1 to TRBJ1-1; a tentative D call is TRBD1 (6 bases match). The CDR3 measures 11 amino acids from cysteine to phenylalanine. Of the read, only the CDR3 DNA is kept; its 33 bases are in frame from base 1. Based on the germline V gene (reference sequence), the CDR1 and CDR2 sequences are DFQATT and SNEGSKA. The germline ends are 10 bases apart after V is trimmed by 3 bases and J by 8 bases.